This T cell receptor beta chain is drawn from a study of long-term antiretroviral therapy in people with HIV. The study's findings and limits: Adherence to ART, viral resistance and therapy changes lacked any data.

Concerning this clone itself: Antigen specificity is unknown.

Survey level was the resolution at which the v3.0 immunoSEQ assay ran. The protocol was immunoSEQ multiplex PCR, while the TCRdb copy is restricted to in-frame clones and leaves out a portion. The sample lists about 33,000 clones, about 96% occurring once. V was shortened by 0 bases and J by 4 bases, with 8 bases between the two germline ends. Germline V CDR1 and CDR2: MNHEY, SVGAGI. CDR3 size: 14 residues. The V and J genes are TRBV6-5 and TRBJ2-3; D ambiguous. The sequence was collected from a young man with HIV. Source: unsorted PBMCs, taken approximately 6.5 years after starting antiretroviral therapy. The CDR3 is CASSYSREADTQYF. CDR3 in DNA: TGTGCCAGCAGTTACTCCCGTGAGGCAGATACGCAGTATTTT.